Included here is one T cell receptor beta chain sequence, with context. Its matching antigen is unknown. Trimming took off 5 bases at V and 3 bases at J, with 11 bases between the two ends. Germline CDR1 is SSHAT and CDR2 is FNYEAQ (reference sequence). This CDR3 has 15 amino acids. The study ran its PCR with 60 Vbeta and 13 Jbeta primers. Assay used: immunoSEQ multiplex PCR; TCRdb lists only in-frame clones, some missing. Listed are around 70,000 clones; 4.5% to 5% falls within the top ten. This specimen belongs to a study of cytomegalovirus exposure and HLA in healthy donors. Looking at the study overall: Assignment to the Caucasian-associated ancestry cluster applied to around 82% of the approximately 370 genotyped donors. Study-level results: Donor immune exposure was known only as CMV serostatus. Most TCR sequences proved rare, with some public TCRs found in many donors. Reportedly, diagnosis of cytomegalovirus status by the classifier showed high specificity and sensitivity.

Sequencing used PBMCs. The chain couples TRBV7-7 to TRBJ1-6, with D possibly matching TRBD1 (6 bases). The receptor's source is a man aged 35 to 55 in good health and CMV-seronegative. The CDR3 nucleotides read TGTGCCAGCAGCCTGACAGGAAACTATAATTCACCCCTCCACTTT. This sequence encodes CASSLTGNYNSPLHF.